In its sample, the clone carrying this T cell receptor beta chain was seen many times. The CDR3 contains 16 residues. The germline V gene has CDR1 MNHEY and CDR2 SVGEGT. Trimming removed 6 bases from V and 3 bases from J; junction bases left unmatched: 11. There were TCR beta CDR3 regions amplified from RNA transcripts. The HTBI primer set served for first-round RT-PCR of the TCR CDR3. TCRdb called the multiplex PCR reads again in MiXCR, with one record for every CDR3 protein. The table lists roughly 400,000 distinct CDR3 sequences, roughly an eighth of them singletons, with around 28% in the top ten. These data come from a study of T cells in Graves' hyperthyroidism and ophthalmopathy.

Sequencing was done on a sample of blood. This clonotype originated in a man aged 45-65 years with Graves' ophthalmopathy. This chain connects TRBV6-2 or TRBV6-3 to TRBJ2-7; 10 bases agree with TRBD1. Here the CDR3 DNA reads TGTGCCAGCAGAACCGGGACAGGGGCCACGAACTACGAGCAGTACTTC. This translates into CASRTGTGATNYEQYF.